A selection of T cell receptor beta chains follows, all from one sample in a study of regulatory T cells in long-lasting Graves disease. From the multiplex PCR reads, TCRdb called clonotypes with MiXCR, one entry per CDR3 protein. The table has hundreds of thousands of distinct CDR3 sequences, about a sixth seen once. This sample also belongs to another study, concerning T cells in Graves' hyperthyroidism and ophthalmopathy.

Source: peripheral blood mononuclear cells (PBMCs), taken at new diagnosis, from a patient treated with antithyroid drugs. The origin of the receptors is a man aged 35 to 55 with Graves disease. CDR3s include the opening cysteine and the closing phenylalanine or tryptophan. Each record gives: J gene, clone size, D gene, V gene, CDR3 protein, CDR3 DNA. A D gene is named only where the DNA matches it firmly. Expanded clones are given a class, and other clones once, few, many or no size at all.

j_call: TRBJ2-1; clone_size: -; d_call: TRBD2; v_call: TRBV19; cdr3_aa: CASSPLGTGSGRGWGEQFF; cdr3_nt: TGTGCCAGTAGTCCCCTAGGGACAGGTAGCGGGAGGGGGTGGGGTGAGCAGTTCTTC
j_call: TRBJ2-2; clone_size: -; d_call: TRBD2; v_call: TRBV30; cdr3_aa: CAWSPSWASGGATGELFF; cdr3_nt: TGTGCCTGGAGCCCTTCGTGGGCTAGCGGGGGGGCCACCGGGGAGCTGTTTTTT
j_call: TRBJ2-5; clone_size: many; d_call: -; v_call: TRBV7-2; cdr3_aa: CASSFLGRETQYF; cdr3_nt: TGTGCCAGCAGCTTTTTGGGGCGTGAGACCCAGTACTTC
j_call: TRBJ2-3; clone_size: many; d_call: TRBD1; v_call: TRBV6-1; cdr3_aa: CASSARTGRGDTQYF; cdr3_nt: TGTGCCAGCAGTGCCCGGACAGGCCGCGGGGATACGCAGTATTTT
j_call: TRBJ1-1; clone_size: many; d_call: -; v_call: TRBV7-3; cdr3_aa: CASSLRPGSEAFF; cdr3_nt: TGTGCCAGCAGCTTACGCCCGGGATCTGAAGCTTTCTTT
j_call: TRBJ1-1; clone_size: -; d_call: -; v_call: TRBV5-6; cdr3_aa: CASSSVGPFDTEAFF; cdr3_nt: TGTGCCAGCAGCTCGGTTGGACCGTTTGACACTGAAGCTTTCTTT
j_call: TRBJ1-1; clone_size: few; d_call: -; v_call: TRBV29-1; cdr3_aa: CSVGARGTEAFF; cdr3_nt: TGCAGCGTTGGGGCCAGGGGCACTGAAGCTTTCTTT
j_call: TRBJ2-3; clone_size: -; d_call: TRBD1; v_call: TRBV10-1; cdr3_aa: CASSERTGWTDTQYF; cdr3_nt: TGCGCCAGCAGTGAGCGGACAGGGTGGACAGATACGCAGTATTTT
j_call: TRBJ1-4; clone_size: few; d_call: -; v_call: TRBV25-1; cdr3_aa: CASASGVSNEKLFF; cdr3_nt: TGTGCCAGCGCCTCAGGGGTATCGAATGAAAAACTGTTTTTT
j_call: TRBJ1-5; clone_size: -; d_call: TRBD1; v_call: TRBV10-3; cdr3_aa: CAISEAQGAGQPQHF; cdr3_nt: TGTGCCATCAGTGAGGCACAGGGGGCTGGACAGCCCCAGCATTTT
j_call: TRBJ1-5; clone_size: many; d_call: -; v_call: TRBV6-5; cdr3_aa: CASSYWGNQPQHF; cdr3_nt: TGTGCCAGCAGTTACTGGGGCAATCAGCCCCAGCATTTT
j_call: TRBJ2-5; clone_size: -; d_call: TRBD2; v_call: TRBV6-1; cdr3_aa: CASRGGDQETQYF; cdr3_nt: TGTGCCAGCCGTGGGGGGGACCAAGAGACCCAGTACTTC
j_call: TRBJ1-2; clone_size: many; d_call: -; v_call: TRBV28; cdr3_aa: CASSLRQALYGYTF; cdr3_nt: TGTGCCAGCAGTTTAAGGCAGGCCCTATATGGCTACACCTTC
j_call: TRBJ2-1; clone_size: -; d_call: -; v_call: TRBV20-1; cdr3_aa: CSARDPRLSYNEQFF; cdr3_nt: TGCAGTGCTAGAGATCCTAGGCTCTCCTACAATGAGCAGTTCTTC
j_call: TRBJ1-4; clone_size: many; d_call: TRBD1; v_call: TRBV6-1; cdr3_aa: CASSALQGEGEKLFF; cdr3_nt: TGTGCCAGCAGTGCCCTCCAGGGGGAGGGCGAAAAACTGTTTTTT
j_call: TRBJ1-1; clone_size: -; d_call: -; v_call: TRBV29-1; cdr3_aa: CSGERGQGTEAFF; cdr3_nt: TGCAGCGGCGAGAGGGGCCAGGGCACTGAAGCTTTCTTT
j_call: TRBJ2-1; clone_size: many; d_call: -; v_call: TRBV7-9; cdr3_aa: CASSPALGVNFEQFF; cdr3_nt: TGTGCCAGCAGCCCCGCTTTGGGGGTAAACTTCGAGCAGTTCTTC
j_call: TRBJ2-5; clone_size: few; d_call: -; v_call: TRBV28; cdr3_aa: CASSPRRPETQYF; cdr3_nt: TGTGCCAGCAGTCCTCGGAGGCCGGAGACCCAGTACTTC
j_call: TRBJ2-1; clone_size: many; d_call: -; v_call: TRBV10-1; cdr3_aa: CASSESLGNNEQFF; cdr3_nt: TGCGCCAGCAGTGAGTCGTTGGGGAACAATGAGCAGTTCTTC
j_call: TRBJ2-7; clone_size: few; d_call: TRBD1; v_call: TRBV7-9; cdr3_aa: CASSWTGGAESYEQYF; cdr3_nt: TGTGCCAGCAGTTGGACAGGCGGCGCCGAATCCTACGAGCAGTACTTC
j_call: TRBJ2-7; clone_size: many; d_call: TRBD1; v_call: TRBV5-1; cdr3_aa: CASSLGTRGPYEQYF; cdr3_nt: TGCGCCAGCAGCTTGGGAACCAGGGGGCCTTACGAGCAGTACTTC
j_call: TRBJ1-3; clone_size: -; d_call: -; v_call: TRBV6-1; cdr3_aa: CASSRTDPGNTIYF; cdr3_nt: TGTGCCAGCAGTAGGACAGACCCTGGAAACACCATATATTTT
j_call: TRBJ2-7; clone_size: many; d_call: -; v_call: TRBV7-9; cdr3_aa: CASSLLPGYEQYF; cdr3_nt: TGTGCCAGCAGCTTACTTCCCGGCTACGAGCAGTACTTC
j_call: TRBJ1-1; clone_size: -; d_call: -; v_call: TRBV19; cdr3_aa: CASSFGVGGNTEAFF; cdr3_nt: TGTGCCAGTAGTTTCGGGGTGGGCGGGAACACTGAAGCTTTCTTT
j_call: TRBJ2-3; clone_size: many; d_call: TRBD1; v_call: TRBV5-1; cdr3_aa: CASSLEGALDTQYF; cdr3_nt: TGCGCCAGCAGCTTGGAGGGGGCTCTGGACACGCAGTATTTT
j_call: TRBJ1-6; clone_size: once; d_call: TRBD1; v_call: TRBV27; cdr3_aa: CASSFAGTVYESLHF; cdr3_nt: TGTGCCAGCAGTTTCGCCGGGACAGTGTACGAGTCCCTCCACTTT
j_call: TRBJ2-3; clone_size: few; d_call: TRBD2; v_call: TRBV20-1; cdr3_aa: CSARAGGDTQYF; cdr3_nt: TGCAGCGCAAGGGCGGGGGGGGATACGCAGTATTTT
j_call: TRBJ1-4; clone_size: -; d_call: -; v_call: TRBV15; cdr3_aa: CATSRALYVATNEKLFF; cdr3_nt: TGTGCCACCAGCAGAGCTCTCTACGTTGCAACTAATGAAAAACTGTTTTTT
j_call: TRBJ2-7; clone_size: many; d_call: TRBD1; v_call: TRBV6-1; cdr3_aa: CASSRDRKYEQYF; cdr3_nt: TGTGCCAGCAGCCGGGACAGGAAATACGAGCAGTACTTC
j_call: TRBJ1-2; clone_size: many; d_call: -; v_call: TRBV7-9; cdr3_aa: CASQRGLPNYGYTF; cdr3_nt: TGTGCCAGCCAGCGGGGACTTCCTAACTATGGCTACACCTTC
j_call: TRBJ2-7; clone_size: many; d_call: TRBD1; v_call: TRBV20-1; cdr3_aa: CSATATDRSAHEQYF; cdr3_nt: TGCAGTGCTACCGCTACGGACAGGTCAGCCCACGAGCAGTACTTC
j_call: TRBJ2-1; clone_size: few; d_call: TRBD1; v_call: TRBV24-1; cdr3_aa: CATSPLGTGVDEQFF; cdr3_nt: TGTGCCACCAGTCCTCTCGGGACAGGGGTGGATGAGCAGTTCTTC
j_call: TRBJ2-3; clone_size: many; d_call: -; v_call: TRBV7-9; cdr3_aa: CASSEGGTDTQYF; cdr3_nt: TGTGCCAGCAGCGAAGGGGGCACAGATACGCAGTATTTT
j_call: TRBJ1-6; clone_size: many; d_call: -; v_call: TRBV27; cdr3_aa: CASSRSLSSNSPLHF; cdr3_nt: TGTGCCAGCAGTCGCTCCTTATCCTCGAATTCACCCCTCCACTTT
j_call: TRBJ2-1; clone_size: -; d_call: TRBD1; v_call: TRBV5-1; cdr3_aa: CASSLDARGLNEQFF; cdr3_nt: TGCGCCAGCAGCTTGGATGCCAGGGGGCTAAATGAGCAGTTCTTC
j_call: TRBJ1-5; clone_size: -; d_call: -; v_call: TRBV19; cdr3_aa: CASRTATNQPQHF; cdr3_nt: TGTGCCAGTAGAACTGCGACCAATCAGCCCCAGCATTTT
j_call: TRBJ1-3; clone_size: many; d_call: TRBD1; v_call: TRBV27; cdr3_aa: CASRPTGFISGNTIYF; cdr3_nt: TGTGCCAGTCGCCCGACAGGGTTTATCTCTGGAAACACCATATATTTT
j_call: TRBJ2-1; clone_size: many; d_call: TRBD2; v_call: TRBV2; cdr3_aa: CASRAGLAGVDEQFF; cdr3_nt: TGTGCCAGCAGAGCAGGACTAGCTGGCGTCGATGAGCAGTTCTTC
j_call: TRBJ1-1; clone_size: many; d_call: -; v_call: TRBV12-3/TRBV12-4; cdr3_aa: CASRVTGFDTEAFF; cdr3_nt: TGTGCCAGCAGGGTCACAGGGTTTGACACTGAAGCTTTCTTT
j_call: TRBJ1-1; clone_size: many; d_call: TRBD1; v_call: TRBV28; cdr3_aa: CASSPWTGGYTEAFF; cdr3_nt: TGTGCCAGCAGTCCTTGGACAGGGGGATACACTGAAGCTTTCTTT
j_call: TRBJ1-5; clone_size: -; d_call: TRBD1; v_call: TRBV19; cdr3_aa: CASSKGQGFNQPQHF; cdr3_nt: TGTGCCAGTAGTAAGGGACAGGGCTTCAATCAGCCCCAGCATTTT
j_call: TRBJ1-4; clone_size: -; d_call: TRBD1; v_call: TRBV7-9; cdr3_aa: CASSFQGGEKLFF; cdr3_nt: TGTGCCAGCAGCTTCCAGGGGGGCGAAAAACTGTTTTTT
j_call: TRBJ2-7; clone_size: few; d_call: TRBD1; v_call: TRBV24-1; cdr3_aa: CATSDSPELDRGIFYEQYF; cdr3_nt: TGTGCCACCAGTGATTCGCCTGAACTGGACAGGGGCATCTTTTACGAGCAGTACTTC
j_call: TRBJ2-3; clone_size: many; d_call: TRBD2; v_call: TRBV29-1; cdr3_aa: CSVRAGVGTDTQYF; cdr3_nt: TGCAGCGTTAGAGCGGGGGTAGGCACAGATACGCAGTATTTT
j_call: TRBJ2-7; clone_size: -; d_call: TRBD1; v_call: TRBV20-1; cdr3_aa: CSAWGAPGQGVSYEQYF; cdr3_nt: TGCAGTGCTTGGGGTGCTCCGGGACAGGGAGTTAGCTACGAGCAGTACTTC
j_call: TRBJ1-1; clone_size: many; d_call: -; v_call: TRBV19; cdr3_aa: CASSLRGLDTEAFF; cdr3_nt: TGTGCCAGTAGCCTCCGAGGTTTAGACACTGAAGCTTTCTTT
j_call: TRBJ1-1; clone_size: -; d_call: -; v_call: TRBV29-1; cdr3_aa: CSVVSKANTEAFF; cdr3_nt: TGCAGCGTTGTTTCCAAAGCCAACACTGAAGCTTTCTTT
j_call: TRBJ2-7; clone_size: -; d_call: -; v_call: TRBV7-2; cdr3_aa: CASSLRGVLGGGLSYEQYF; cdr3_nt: TGTGCCAGCAGCTTAAGGGGGGTGCTGGGCGGGGGTCTCTCCTACGAGCAGTACTTC
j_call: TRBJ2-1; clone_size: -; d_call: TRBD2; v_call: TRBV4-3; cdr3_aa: CASSQYLDGTSSYNEQFF; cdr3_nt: TGCGCCAGCAGCCAATACTTAGACGGGACTAGCTCCTACAATGAGCAGTTCTTC
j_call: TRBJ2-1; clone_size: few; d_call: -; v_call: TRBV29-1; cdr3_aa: CSVGGVDKPQSYNEQFF; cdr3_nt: TGCAGCGTTGGGGGGGTTGATAAGCCCCAATCCTACAATGAGCAGTTCTTC
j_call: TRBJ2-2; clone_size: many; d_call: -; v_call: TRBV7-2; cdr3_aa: CASSLAWLHPLFTGELFF; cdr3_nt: TGTGCCAGCAGCTTAGCCTGGCTCCACCCCTTATTCACCGGGGAGCTGTTTTTT
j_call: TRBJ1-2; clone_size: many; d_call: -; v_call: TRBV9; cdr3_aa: CASSVGQHNYGYTF; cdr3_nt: TGTGCCAGCAGCGTAGGGCAGCATAACTATGGCTACACCTTC
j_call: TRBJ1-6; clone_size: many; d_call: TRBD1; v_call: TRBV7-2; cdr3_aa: CASSLGGQGWGRNSPLHF; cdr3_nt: TGTGCCAGCAGCTTAGGGGGACAGGGATGGGGCCGGAATTCACCCCTCCACTTT
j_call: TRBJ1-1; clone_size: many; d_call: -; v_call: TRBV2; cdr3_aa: CASKGQQNTEAFF; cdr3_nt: TGTGCCAGCAAAGGGCAGCAGAACACTGAAGCTTTCTTT
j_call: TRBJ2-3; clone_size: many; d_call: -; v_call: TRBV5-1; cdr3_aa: CASSLVQGSDTQYF; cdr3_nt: TGCGCCAGCAGCTTGGTCCAGGGGTCAGATACGCAGTATTTT